Below are 28 T cell receptor beta chains sequenced from a single sample in a study of graft-versus-host responses after intestinal transplantation. Sequenced by immunoSEQ multiplex PCR; TCRdb stores in-frame clones only, minus some. The data contain 10,000 or so clones, 80% to 95% of them seen just once; the ten biggest clones take up roughly 3.7%. The input for sequencing was PBMCs, taken around 43 days after intestinal transplantation. These receptors were obtained from a human patient who received an intestinal transplant, so some T cells may come from the graft donor.

This chain connects TRBV6-5 to TRBJ2-7; D unclear. The V gene's germline CDR1 is MNHEY and CDR2 SVGAGI. The CDR3 spans 10 residues. Trimming left V 8 bases short and J 2 bases short, with 4 bases between. The CDR3: CASGAYEQYF. The CDR3 DNA sequence: TGTGCCAGCGGTGCCTACGAGCAGTACTTC.

The J gene is TRBJ1-2, the V gene TRBV6-1; TRBD1 is a possible D gene (6 bases). The CDR3 is made up of 15 amino acids. V was cut by 2 bases and J by 5 bases, with 15 bases left in between. Germline V gives CDR1 MNHNS, CDR2 SASEGT. The CDR3 reads CASSEFTGLVYGYTF. CDR3 in DNA: TGTGCCAGCAGTGAATTTACAGGGCTTGTGTATGGCTACACCTTC.

The chain links TRBV6-5 to TRBJ2-1, with 13 bases identical to TRBD2. Germline lookup yields CDR1 MNHEY and CDR2 SVGAGI. This CDR3 has 14 amino acids. V lost 8 bases to trimming and J lost 5 bases; unmatched junction nucleotides: 3. The DNA of the CDR3 is TGTGCCAGCGGACTAGCGGGGGAGGACAATGAGCAGTTCTTC. This translates into CASGLAGEDNEQFF.

The DNA of the CDR3 is TGTGCCAGCAGCCCCGTTACGGCTAGCAATCAGCCCCAGCATTTT. It translates to CASSPVTASNQPQHF. J is TRBJ1-5 and V is TRBV6-5, with D unclear. The V gene lost 6 bases and the J gene lost 0 bases, with 12 bases spanning the gap. In germline, CDR1 is MNHEY, CDR2 SVGAGI. The CDR3 loop spans 15 amino acids.

V gene TRBV25-1 combines with J gene TRBJ2-4, with D perhaps given as TRBD1 or TRBD2 (5 bases each). Germline assignment: CDR1 MGHDK and CDR2 SYGVNS. The CDR3 length is 14 residues. Trimming pared 4 bases from V and 2 bases from J, leaving 9 bases between. CDR3 in amino acids: CASSVSGPKNIQYF. CDR3 in DNA: TGTGCCAGCAGTGTGTCGGGACCCAAAAACATTCAGTACTTC.

This rearrangement joins TRBV5-6 to TRBJ2-5; D is possibly TRBD2 (5 bases). Germline values: CDR1 SGHDT, CDR2 YYEEEE. The CDR3 loop spans 15 amino acids. Trimming took off 4 bases at V and 4 bases at J, with 17 bases between the two ends. Here the CDR3 DNA reads TGTGCCAGCAGCGCCGACGGAGCGGTGGTAGAGACCCAGTACTTC. Protein product: CASSADGAVVETQYF.

V usage is TRBV6-6 and J usage is TRBJ1-1; possible D gene TRBD1, 6 bases. The germline V gene has CDR1 MNHNY and CDR2 SVGAGI (reference sequence). V lost 8 bases and J lost 3, with 7 bases in between. The CDR3 is made up of 11 amino acids. The CDR3 DNA reads TGTGCCAGCCGGACAGACACTGAAGCTTTCTTT. Its protein product is CASRTDTEAFF.

The chain couples TRBV19 to TRBJ2-3, with a tentative D call TRBD1 (7 bases). Germline V gene data show CDR1 as LNHDA and CDR2 as SQIVND (reference sequence). The V end lost 3 bases, the J end lost 6 bases, and 16 bases lay between the germline ends. The CDR3 runs to 15 residues. The CDR3 loop reads CASSIGGGAGDTQYF. The CDR3 DNA reads as TGTGCCAGTAGTATTGGAGGGGGCGCCGGGGATACGCAGTATTTT.

The V and J genes are TRBV6-1 and TRBJ2-5, with unresolved D. The germline V gene encodes CDR1 MNHNS and CDR2 SASEGT. Trimming took off 7 bases at V and 5 bases at J, with 8 bases between the two ends. The CDR3 extends over 11 amino acids. The CDR3 region is CASTRTETQYF. The CDR3 DNA reads as TGTGCCAGCACCCGAACGGAGACCCAGTACTTC.

This rearrangement joins TRBV13 to TRBJ2-7; D may be TRBD1 (7 bases). The CDR3 runs 16 residues. The ends were cut back, 2 bases at V and 2 bases at J, with 16 bases in the middle. Germline values: CDR1 PRHDT, CDR2 FYEKMQ (reference sequence). CDR3: CASSLIGQGGTYEQYF. The DNA for the CDR3 is TGTGCCAGCAGCTTAATCGGGCAGGGGGGAACCTACGAGCAGTACTTC.

The CDR3 region has the DNA TGCGCCAGCAGTGACACAGGGGTAGGCTCTGGAAACACCATATATTTT. Protein product: CASSDTGVGSGNTIYF. The chain is built from TRBV10-2 and TRBJ1-3, with 7 nucleotides matching TRBD1. The V segment lost 3 bases and the J segment 0 bases; nucleotides outside the gene matches: 5. Per the germline V gene, CDR1 is WSHSY and CDR2 is SAAADI. The CDR3 is 16 residues long.

V and J are TRBV9 and TRBJ2-1; 7 bases agree with TRBD2. This CDR3 is built from 15 residues. V shed 4 bases, J shed 7 bases, and the junction held 11 bases outside the gene matches. Germline V gene sequence: CDR1 SGDLS, CDR2 YYNGEE. CDR3 residues: CASSPPRGSRNEQFF. CDR3 bases: TGTGCCAGCAGCCCCCCCCGCGGGAGCCGGAATGAGCAGTTCTTC.

The V call is TRBV5-1, the J call TRBJ2-7, with a weak D call TRBD1 (6 bases). The CDR3 is made up of 15 amino acids. Trimming stripped 0 bases from V and 6 bases from J, with 16 bases between. Looked up from germline, CDR1 is SGHRS and CDR2 is YFSETQ. This CDR3 reads CASSLGMGAISEQYF. CDR3 nucleotide sequence: TGCGCCAGCAGCTTGGGTATGGGGGCGATTAGCGAGCAGTACTTC.

V and J are TRBV9 and TRBJ1-2, with D possibly matching TRBD1 (5 bases). CDR3 length equals 14 residues. CDR1 and CDR2 (germline): SGDLS, YYNGEE. V dropped 0 bases and J dropped 4 bases, with 10 bases sitting between them. This CDR3 is CASSVDWGGYGYTF. The DNA of the CDR3 is TGTGCCAGCAGCGTAGATTGGGGGGGCTATGGCTACACCTTC.

This clone has more than one count but fewer than ten. This chain uses TRBV6-5 with TRBJ2-1, with D possibly being TRBD1 (5 bases). The CDR3 sequence is 11 residues long. Germline lookup yields CDR1 MNHEY and CDR2 SVGAGI. V lost 8 bases and J lost 12, with 14 bases in between. The CDR3 bases are TGTGCCAGCGTTGAAGGGCAGGGGCAGTTCTTC. Its protein product is CASVEGQGQFF.

This chain's CDR3 is CASWTGGGEQYF. Here the CDR3 DNA reads TGTGCCAGCTGGACAGGGGGCGGCGAGCAGTACTTC. J is TRBJ2-7 and V is TRBV2; 11 bases line up with TRBD1. CDR1 is SNHLY and CDR2 is FYNNEI in the germline V gene. The V and J ends lost 8 bases and 6 bases, in that order; junction bases with no gene match: 3. This CDR3 region has 12 residues.

The V call is TRBV4-1, the J call TRBJ2-5; 12 nucleotides agree with TRBD1. Looked up from germline, CDR1 is MGHRA and CDR2 is YSYEKL. The CDR3 sequence is 16 residues long. The J segment lost 5 bases and the V segment lost 1 base, leaving 5 bases of the junction unmatched. In DNA form, the CDR3 reads TGCGCCAGCAGCCAAGGTGGGGACAGGGGGCGGGAGACCCAGTACTTC. Amino acids: CASSQGGDRGRETQYF.

This chain uses TRBV19 with TRBJ2-7, with 10 nucleotides matching TRBD2. V lost 5 bases, J lost 2 bases, and 6 bases stayed unmatched. The germline V gene encodes CDR1 LNHDA and CDR2 SQIVND (reference sequence). The CDR3 contains 15 residues. This CDR3 is CASSPTSGRPYEQYF. In DNA form, the CDR3 reads TGTGCCAGTAGTCCGACTAGCGGGCGCCCCTACGAGCAGTACTTC.

V gene TRBV5-1 combines with J gene TRBJ2-5; 12 bases line up with TRBD2. Germline CDR1 reads SGHRS; CDR2 reads YFSETQ. The CDR3 contains 16 residues. The junction had 8 bases not matched to a gene; V was cut back by 4 bases and J by 4 bases. The CDR3 DNA sequence: TGCGCCAGCAGCCCGATACTAGCGGGGGGAGGAGAGACCCAGTACTTC. It yields the protein CASSPILAGGGETQYF.

The sample holds one count of this clone. The V and J genes are TRBV19 and TRBJ1-3; weak D call: TRBD1 (6 bases). V dropped 4 bases and J dropped 5 bases, with 18 bases sitting between them. Germline lookup yields CDR1 LNHDA and CDR2 SQIVND (reference sequence). The CDR3 consists of 16 residues. The CDR3 coding sequence is TGTGCCAGTAGTACCTCCGCACCGGGACATAGAAACACCATATATTTT. This encodes CASSTSAPGHRNTIYF. The full variable domain, with the rest looked up from reference TRBV19 and TRBJ1-3, is DGGITQSPKYLFRKEGQNVTLSCEQNLNHDAMYWYRQDPGQGLRLIYYSQIVNDFQKGDIAEGYSVSREKKESFPLTVTSAQKNPTAFYLCASSTSAPGHRNTIYFGEGSWLTVV.

This chain uses TRBV11-3 with TRBJ2-1, with TRBD1 matching 7 bases. The CDR3 is 14 residues long. With V trimmed by 4 bases and J by 3 bases, 3 bases remained unmatched. Germline assignment: CDR1 SGHNT and CDR2 YENEEA. The CDR3 is CASSSRTGYNEQFF. The CDR3 region has the DNA TGTGCCAGCAGCTCCCGGACAGGCTACAATGAGCAGTTCTTC. Full variable domain (missing parts from reference TRBV11-3 and TRBJ2-1): EAGVVQSPRYKIIEKKQPVAFWCNPISGHNTLYWYLQNLGQGPELLIRYENEEAVDDSQLPKDRFSAERLKGVDSTLKIQPAELGDSAVYLCASSSRTGYNEQFFGPGTRLTVL.

The chain employs TRBV10-3 and TRBJ1-1; maybe TRBD1 (5 bases). The CDR3 has 17 amino acids. Germline V gives CDR1 ENHRY, CDR2 SYGVKD. V was pared by 3 bases and J by 1 base, with 18 bases between. Here the CDR3 DNA reads TGTGCCATCAGTGAAGGTGGAGGGGACCCTACGAACACTGAAGCTTTCTTT. Residues: CAISEGGGDPTNTEAFF.

This chain uses TRBV5-6 with TRBJ2-1; 8 bases line up with TRBD2. V shed 0 bases, J shed 8 bases, and the junction held 1 base outside the gene matches. Germline V gives CDR1 SGHDT, CDR2 YYEEEE. The CDR3 has 13 amino acids. CDR3 DNA sequence: TGTGCCAGCAGCTTGGATAGCGGGGATGAGCAGTTCTTC. Protein product: CASSLDSGDEQFF.

The DNA for the CDR3 is TGTGCCAGCAGCCCGGGGCCTGCCCTCGTTGAGCAGTACTTC. Translating gives CASSPGPALVEQYF. The genes are TRBV6-5 and TRBJ2-7, with D perhaps given as TRBD1 or TRBD2 (5 bases each). This CDR3 region has 14 residues. Germline CDR1 reads MNHEY; CDR2 reads SVGAGI. V was trimmed by 6 bases and J by 7 bases, leaving 19 bases between them.

The rearrangement uses TRBV4-1 and TRBJ1-3; D is unclear. The CDR3 sequence is 18 residues long. Germline V gives CDR1 MGHRA, CDR2 YSYEKL. V was trimmed by 3 bases and J by 5 bases, leaving 23 bases between them. DNA of the CDR3: TGCGCCAGCAGCCATGACCCCCCGATCACAGTTGGTCGAAACACCATATATTTT. It is translated as CASSHDPPITVGRNTIYF.

The V gene is TRBV6-5, the J gene TRBJ1-2; D remains unclear. Germline V gene data show CDR1 as MNHEY and CDR2 as SVGAGI. This CDR3 spans 11 amino acids. V was clipped by 8 bases and J by 2 bases, with 6 bases between them. CDR3: CASGENYGYTF. CDR3 coding DNA: TGTGCCAGCGGGGAGAACTATGGCTACACCTTC.

The CDR3 bases are TGTGCCAGCAGCCCTATACTAGCGGGGTCCGGGGAGCTGTTTTTT. Translation gives CASSPILAGSGELFF. The rearrangement uses TRBV13 and TRBJ2-2; 10 bases match TRBD2. The germline V gene has CDR1 PRHDT and CDR2 FYEKMQ (reference sequence). This CDR3 spans 15 amino acids. V was pared by 5 bases and J by 6 bases, with 6 bases of the junction left unmatched.

V gene TRBV20-1 combines with J gene TRBJ1-4; tentative D call: TRBD1 (5 bases). The CDR3 length is 11 residues. Deletions cut 6 bases from V and 4 bases from J, with 6 bases between. The germline V gene encodes CDR1 DFQATT and CDR2 SNEGSKA (reference sequence). CDR3: CSAGGNEKLFF. The CDR3 DNA is TGCAGTGCCGGGGGTAATGAAAAACTGTTTTTT.